Here is one TCR beta chain with its context. This CDR3 has 14 amino acids. The V and J ends lost 0 bases and 4 bases respectively, with 7 bases between them. Germline V gives CDR1 KGHSH, CDR2 LQKENI. The sample belongs to a study of blood T cell repertoires in COVID-19. In the original analysis: Reference gene primers were amplified, and this amplification served to estimate nucleated cell counts. TCRdb's table, derived via immunoSEQ multiplex PCR, lists solely in-frame clones and lacks some. V, J and clone size derive from that table, while D and trimming were established from the DNA sequence. This sample has 60,000 to 80,000 clones, with 92% found just once.

The chain combines TRBV18 with TRBJ2-4; D gene uncertain. The TCR originated in a human donor in a cohort sampled during active COVID-19. Sequenced input: peripheral blood. CDR3 DNA: TGTGCCAGCTCACCACCGACAAATAAAAACATTCAGTACTTC. Amino acid sequence: CASSPPTNKNIQYF.